This T cell receptor beta chain derives from a study of blood T cell repertoires in COVID-19. For the study at large: T cells, B-cell-depleted T cells, or PBMCs provided the cDNA or gDNA that served as material.

Original data processing: For nucleated cells, counts were estimated from reference gene primer amplification. Profiled with immunoSEQ multiplex PCR; TCRdb holds only in-frame clones, not every one. D and trimming come from the DNA, and the V and J calls and clone size come from that table. The sample includes about 220,000 clones, 75% to 90% of them seen just once. Grouping used clinical history reported by participants in a survey and questionnaire. The clonotype originates from a woman aged 18-29 years in a cohort exposed to, infected with or recovered from COVID-19 (not recorded which). The sequenced material came from PBMCs or T cells enriched from blood (not recorded which).

The CDR3 reads CAGLGGLAGAIDTQYF. CDR3 in DNA: TGTGCCGGCCTGGGGGGACTAGCGGGAGCCATAGATACGCAGTATTTT. The genes are TRBV2 and TRBJ2-3; 14 nucleotides align to TRBD2. The V gene's germline CDR1 is SNHLY and CDR2 FYNNEI. Trimming removed 11 bases from V and 5 bases from J; junction bases left unmatched: 12. This CDR3 region has 16 residues.